This T cell receptor (beta chain) was found in a study of cytomegalovirus exposure and HLA in healthy donors. This PCR relied on a set of 60 Vbeta primers and 13 Jbeta primers. Using immunoSEQ multiplex PCR, the repertoire was profiled, and TCRdb retains in-frame clones only, with some absent. The sample totals over 200,000 clones. In the case of this clone: Antigen: not known. A junction end diverges from the germline sequence, so it may reflect a read error.

General study points: Presence/absence analyses rested on an assumption that sequencing depth was roughly uniform across donors. The study put 160 or so TCR beta chains on its list as cytomegalovirus-associated.

This TCR was sampled from a woman in her twenties or thirties in good health and CMV-seropositive. The sequencing sample was made of PBMCs.

The DNA of the CDR3 is TGTGCCAGCAGTTTACACAGGGTCTCCAACGAGCAGTACTTC. Amino acid sequence: CASSLHRVSNEQYF. V usage is TRBV28 and J usage is TRBJ2-7; tentatively, D is TRBD1 (6 bases). This CDR3 has 14 amino acids. The germline V gene encodes CDR1 MDHEN and CDR2 SYDVKM.